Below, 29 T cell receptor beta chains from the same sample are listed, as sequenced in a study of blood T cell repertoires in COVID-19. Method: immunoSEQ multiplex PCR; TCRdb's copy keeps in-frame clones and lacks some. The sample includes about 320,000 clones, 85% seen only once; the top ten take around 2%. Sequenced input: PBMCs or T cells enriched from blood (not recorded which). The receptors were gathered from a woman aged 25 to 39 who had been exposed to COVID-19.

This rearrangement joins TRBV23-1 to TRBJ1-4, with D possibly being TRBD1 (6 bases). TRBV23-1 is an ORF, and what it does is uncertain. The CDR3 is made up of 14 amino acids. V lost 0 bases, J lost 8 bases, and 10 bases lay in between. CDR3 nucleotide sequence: TGCGCCAGCAGTCAATCGGGTCAGGGGGAAAAACTGTTTTTT. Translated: CASSQSGQGEKLFF.

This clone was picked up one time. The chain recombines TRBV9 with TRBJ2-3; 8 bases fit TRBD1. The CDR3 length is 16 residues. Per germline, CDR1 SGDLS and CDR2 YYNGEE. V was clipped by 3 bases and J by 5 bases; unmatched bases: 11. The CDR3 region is CASSAEQGVQRDTQYF. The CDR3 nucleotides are TGTGCCAGCAGCGCTGAACAGGGGGTTCAAAGAGATACGCAGTATTTT.

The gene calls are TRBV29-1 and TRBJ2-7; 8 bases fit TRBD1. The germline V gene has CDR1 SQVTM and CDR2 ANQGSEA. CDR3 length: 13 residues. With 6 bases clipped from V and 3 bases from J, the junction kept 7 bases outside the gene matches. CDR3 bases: TGCAGCGTCGGACAGGGCGAGGGCTACGAGCAGTACTTC. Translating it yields CSVGQGEGYEQYF.

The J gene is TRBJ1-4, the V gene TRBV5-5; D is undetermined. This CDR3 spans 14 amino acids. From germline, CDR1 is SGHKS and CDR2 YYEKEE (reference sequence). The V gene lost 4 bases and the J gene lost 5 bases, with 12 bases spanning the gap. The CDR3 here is CASSREWTNEKLFF. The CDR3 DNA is TGTGCCAGCAGCCGGGAGTGGACCAATGAAAAACTGTTTTTT.

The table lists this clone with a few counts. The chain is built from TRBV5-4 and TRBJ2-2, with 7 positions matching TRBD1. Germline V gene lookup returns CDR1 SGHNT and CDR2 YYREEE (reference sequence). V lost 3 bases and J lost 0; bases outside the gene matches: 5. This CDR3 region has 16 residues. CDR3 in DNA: TGTGCCAGCAGCTATACCGGGACAGCGAACACCGGGGAGCTGTTTTTT. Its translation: CASSYTGTANTGELFF. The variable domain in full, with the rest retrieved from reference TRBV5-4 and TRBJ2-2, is ETGVTQSPTHLIKTRGQQVTLRCSSQSGHNTVSWYQQALGQGPQFIFQYYREEENGRGNFPPRFSGLQFPNYSSELNVNALELDDSALYLCASSYTGTANTGELFFGEGSRLTVL.

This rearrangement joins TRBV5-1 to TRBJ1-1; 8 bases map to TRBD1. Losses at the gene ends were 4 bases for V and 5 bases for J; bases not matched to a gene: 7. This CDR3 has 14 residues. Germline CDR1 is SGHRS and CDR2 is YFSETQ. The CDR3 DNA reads TGCGCCAGCAGCCTGGGACAGGTTACTACTGAAGCTTTCTTT. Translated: CASSLGQVTTEAFF.

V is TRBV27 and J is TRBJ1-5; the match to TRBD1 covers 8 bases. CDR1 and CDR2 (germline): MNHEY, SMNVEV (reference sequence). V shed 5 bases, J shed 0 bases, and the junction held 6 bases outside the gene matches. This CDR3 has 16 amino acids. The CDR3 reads CASSLWGQDSNQPQHF. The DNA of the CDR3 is TGTGCCAGCAGTCTATGGGGACAGGATAGCAATCAGCCCCAGCATTTT.

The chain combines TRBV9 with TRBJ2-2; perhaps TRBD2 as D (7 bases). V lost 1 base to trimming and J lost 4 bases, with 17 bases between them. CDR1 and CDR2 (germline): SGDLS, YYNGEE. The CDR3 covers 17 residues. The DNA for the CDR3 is TGTGCCAGCAGCGTAATTGGGGGAGGGGGTTTCACCGGGGAGCTGTTTTTT. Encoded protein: CASSVIGGGGFTGELFF.

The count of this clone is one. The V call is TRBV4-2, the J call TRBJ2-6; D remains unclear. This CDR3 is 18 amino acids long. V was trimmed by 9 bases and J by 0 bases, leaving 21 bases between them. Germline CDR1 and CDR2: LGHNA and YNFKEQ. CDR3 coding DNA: TGTGCCAGTCAAGTTGAGACGGGTGCAAGCTCTGGGGCCAACGTCCTGACTTTC. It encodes CASQVETGASSGANVLTF.

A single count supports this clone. CDR3 residues: CASSQGDTTGGRKTQYF. The CDR3 DNA follows: TGTGCCAGCAGCCAAGGGGACACCACAGGGGGGAGAAAAACCCAGTACTTC. The chain recombines TRBV14 with TRBJ2-5, with 8 bases identical to TRBD1. Germline V CDR1 and CDR2: SGHDN, FVKESK. V lost 1 base, J lost 8 bases, and 15 bases stayed unmatched. The CDR3 is 17 residues long. The variable domain in full, with the rest retrieved from reference TRBV14 and TRBJ2-5, is EAGVTQFPSHSVIEKGQTVTLRCDPISGHDNLYWYRRVMGKEIKFLLHFVKESKQDESGMPNNRFLAERTGGTYSTLKVQPAELEDSGVYFCASSQGDTTGGRKTQYFGPGTRLLVL.

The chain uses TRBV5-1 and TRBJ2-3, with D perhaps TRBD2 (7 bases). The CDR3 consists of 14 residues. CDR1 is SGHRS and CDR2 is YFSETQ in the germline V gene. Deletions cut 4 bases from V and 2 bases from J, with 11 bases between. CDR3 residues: CASSPGGNTDTQYF. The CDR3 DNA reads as TGCGCCAGCAGCCCGGGGGGCAACACAGATACGCAGTATTTT.

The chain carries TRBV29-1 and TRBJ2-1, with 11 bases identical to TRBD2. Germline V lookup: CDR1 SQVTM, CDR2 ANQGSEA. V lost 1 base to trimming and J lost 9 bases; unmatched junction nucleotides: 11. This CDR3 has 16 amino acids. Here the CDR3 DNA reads TGCAGCGTTGAAGCTTCGGTAGCGGGGGGGCTAGGTGAGCAGTTCTTC. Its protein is CSVEASVAGGLGEQFF.

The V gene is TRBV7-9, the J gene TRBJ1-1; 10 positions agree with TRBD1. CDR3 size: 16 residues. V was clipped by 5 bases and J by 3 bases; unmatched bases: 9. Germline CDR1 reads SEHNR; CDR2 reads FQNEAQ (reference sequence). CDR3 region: CASSPGQGLGDTEAFF. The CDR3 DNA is TGTGCCAGCAGCCCGGGACAGGGGCTGGGGGACACTGAAGCTTTCTTT.

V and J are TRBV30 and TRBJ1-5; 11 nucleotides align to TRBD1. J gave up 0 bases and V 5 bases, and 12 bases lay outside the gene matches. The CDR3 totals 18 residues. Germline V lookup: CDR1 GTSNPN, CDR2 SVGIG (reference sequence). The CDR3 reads CAWGMRTGGAYSNQPQHF. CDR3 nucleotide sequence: TGTGCCTGGGGAATGCGGACAGGGGGCGCTTATAGCAATCAGCCCCAGCATTTT.

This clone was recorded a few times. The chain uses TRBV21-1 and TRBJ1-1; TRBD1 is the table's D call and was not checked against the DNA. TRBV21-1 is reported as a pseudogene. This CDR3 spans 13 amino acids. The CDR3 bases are TGTGCCAGCAGCTCATTTGACAGGACTGAAGCTTTCTTT. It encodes CASSSFDRTEAFF.

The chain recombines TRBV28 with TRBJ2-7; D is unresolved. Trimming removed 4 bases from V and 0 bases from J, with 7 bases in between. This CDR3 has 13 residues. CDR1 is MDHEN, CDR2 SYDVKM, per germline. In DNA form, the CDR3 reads TGTGCCAGCAGTTACCACAGCTCCTACGAGCAGTACTTC. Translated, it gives CASSYHSSYEQYF.

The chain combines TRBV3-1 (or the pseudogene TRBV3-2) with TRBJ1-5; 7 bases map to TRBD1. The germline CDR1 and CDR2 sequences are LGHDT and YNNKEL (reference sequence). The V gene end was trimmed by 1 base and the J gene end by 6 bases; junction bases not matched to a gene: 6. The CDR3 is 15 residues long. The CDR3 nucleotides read TGTGCCAGCAGCCAAGTGGCAGGGGGGTCTCAGCCCCAGCATTTT. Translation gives CASSQVAGGSQPQHF.

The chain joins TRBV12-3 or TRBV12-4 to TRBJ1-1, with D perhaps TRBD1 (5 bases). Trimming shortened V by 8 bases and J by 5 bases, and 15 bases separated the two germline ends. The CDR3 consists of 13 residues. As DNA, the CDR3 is TGTGCCAGCCAAGAATCAGGGAGGACTGAAGCTTTCTTT. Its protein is CASQESGRTEAFF.

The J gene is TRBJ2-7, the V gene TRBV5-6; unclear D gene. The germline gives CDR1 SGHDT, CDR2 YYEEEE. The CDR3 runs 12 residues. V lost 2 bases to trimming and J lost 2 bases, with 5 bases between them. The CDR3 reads CASSLTAYEQYF. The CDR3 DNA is TGTGCCAGCAGCTTAACGGCCTACGAGCAGTACTTC.

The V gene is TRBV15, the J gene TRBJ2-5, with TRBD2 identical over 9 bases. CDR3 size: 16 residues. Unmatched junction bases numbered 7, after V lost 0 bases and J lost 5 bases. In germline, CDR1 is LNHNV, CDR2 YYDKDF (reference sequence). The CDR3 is CATSRDRRGGWETQYF. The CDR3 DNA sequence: TGTGCCACCAGCAGAGATCGGCGGGGGGGCTGGGAGACCCAGTACTTC.

The CDR3 spells CASSGWTGSNQPQHF. DNA of the CDR3: TGTGCCAGCAGTGGCTGGACAGGGAGCAATCAGCCCCAGCATTTT. The rearrangement links TRBV28 to TRBJ1-5, with 8 bases lining up with TRBD1. V was pared by 5 bases and J by 1 base, with 4 bases of the junction left unmatched. This CDR3 has 15 amino acids. Germline V lookup: CDR1 MDHEN, CDR2 SYDVKM.

As DNA, the CDR3 is TGTGCCTGGAATTTTCGTAAGGGGATTAACGAAAAACTGTTTTTT. Protein product: CAWNFRKGINEKLFF. The chain is built from TRBV30 and TRBJ1-4; D may be TRBD1 (5 bases). The length of the CDR3 is 15 residues. V lost 4 bases and J lost 8, with 20 bases in between. Germline CDR1 is GTSNPN and CDR2 is SVGIG (reference sequence).

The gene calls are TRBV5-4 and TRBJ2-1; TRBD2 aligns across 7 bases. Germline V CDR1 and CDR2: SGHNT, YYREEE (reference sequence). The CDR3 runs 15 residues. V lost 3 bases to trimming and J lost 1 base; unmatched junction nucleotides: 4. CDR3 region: CASSWPSGSYNEQFF. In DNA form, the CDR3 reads TGTGCCAGCAGCTGGCCTAGCGGATCCTACAATGAGCAGTTCTTC.

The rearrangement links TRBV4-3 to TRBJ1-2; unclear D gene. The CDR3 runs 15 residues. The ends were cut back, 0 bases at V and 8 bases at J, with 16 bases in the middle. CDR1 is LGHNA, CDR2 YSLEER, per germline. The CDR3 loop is CASSQESGGLWGYTF. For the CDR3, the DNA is TGCGCCAGCAGCCAAGAATCCGGAGGACTGTGGGGCTACACCTTC.

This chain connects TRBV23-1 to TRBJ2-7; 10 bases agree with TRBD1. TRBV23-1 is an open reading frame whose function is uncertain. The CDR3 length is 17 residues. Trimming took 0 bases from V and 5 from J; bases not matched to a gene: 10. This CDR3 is CASSQSYTGTGEDEQYF. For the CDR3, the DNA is TGCGCCAGCAGTCAATCTTACACCGGGACAGGGGAAGACGAGCAGTACTTC.

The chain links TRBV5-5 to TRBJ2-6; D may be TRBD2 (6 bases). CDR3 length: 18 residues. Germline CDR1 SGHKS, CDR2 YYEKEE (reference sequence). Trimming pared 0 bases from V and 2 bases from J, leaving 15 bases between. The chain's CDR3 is CASSLERAVTTGANVLTF. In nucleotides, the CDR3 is TGTGCCAGCAGCTTGGAGCGGGCAGTGACTACTGGGGCCAACGTCCTGACTTTC.

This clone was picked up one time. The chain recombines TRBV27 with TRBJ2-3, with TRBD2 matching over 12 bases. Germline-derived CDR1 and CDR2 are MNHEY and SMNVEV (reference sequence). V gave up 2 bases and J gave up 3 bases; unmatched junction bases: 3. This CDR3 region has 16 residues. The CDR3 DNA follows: TGTGCCAGCAGTTTAAGTACTAGCGGGAGGACAGATACGCAGTATTTT. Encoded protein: CASSLSTSGRTDTQYF.

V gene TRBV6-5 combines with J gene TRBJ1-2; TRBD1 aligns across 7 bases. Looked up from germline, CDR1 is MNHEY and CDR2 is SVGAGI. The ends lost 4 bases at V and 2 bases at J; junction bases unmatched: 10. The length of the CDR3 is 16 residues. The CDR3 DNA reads TGTGCCAGCAGTTCCTCGAGGACAGGCCTAAACTATGGCTACACCTTC. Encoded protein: CASSSSRTGLNYGYTF.

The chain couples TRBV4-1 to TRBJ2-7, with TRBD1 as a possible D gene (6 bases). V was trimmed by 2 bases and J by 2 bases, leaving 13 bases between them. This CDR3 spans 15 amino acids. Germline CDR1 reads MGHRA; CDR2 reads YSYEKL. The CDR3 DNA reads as TGCGCCAGCAGCCAATGGCTGGACAGAACCTACGAGCAGTACTTC. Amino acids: CASSQWLDRTYEQYF.